These 26 T cell receptor beta chains were sequenced from one sample in a study of T cell responses to AZD1222 COVID-19 vaccine. Data came from immunoSEQ multiplex PCR; TCRdb stores just in-frame clones and leaves some out. The data hold about 150,000 clones, with 75% to 90% observed a single time. Sample: peripheral blood, taken 28 days after the second AZD1222 dose. These TCRs come from an adult who received the AZD1222 COVID-19 vaccine.

The chain joins TRBV7-2 to TRBJ2-1; TRBD1 or TRBD2 may be the D gene (5 bases each). The CDR3 is made up of 13 amino acids. The ends were cut back, 2 bases at V and 6 bases at J, with 8 bases in the middle. Per germline, CDR1 SGHTA and CDR2 FQGNSA. The CDR3 nucleotides are TGTGCCAGCAGCTTAATGGGGGTCAATGAGCAGTTCTTC. Protein sequence: CASSLMGVNEQFF.

The chain couples TRBV6-5 to TRBJ1-5, with TRBD1 identical over 7 bases. V shed 6 bases, J shed 3 bases, and the junction held 5 bases outside the gene matches. Looked up from germline, CDR1 is MNHEY and CDR2 is SVGAGI. The CDR3 covers 14 residues. The CDR3 region is CASSHRGVNQPQHF. The CDR3 nucleotides read TGTGCCAGCAGCCACAGGGGAGTCAATCAGCCCCAGCATTTT.

The chain has TRBV6-1 and TRBJ2-3, with 10 bases identical to TRBD2. This CDR3 has 18 residues. In germline, CDR1 is MNHNS, CDR2 SASEGT. V shed 3 bases and J 6 bases; nucleotides not matched to a gene: 15. DNA of the CDR3: TGTGCCAGCAGTGAGGAGGGATTAGCGGGAGGTCTCAGGGATACGCAGTATTTT. Translating it yields CASSEEGLAGGLRDTQYF.

This chain connects TRBV4-3 to TRBJ1-2; D might be TRBD1 (5 bases). CDR1 is LGHNA, CDR2 YSLEER, per germline. V lost 3 bases and J 7 bases, leaving 15 bases between the germline ends. CDR3 length: 14 residues. CDR3 in amino acids: CASSQTQGLGGYTF. The CDR3 DNA follows: TGCGCCAGCAGCCAGACTCAGGGACTAGGTGGCTACACCTTC.

The chain has TRBV3-1 (or the pseudogene TRBV3-2) and TRBJ2-5; 13 bases fit TRBD2. The germline V gene has CDR1 LGHDT and CDR2 YNNKEL (reference sequence). CDR3 length: 17 amino acids. Germline trimming cut 4 bases from V and 4 bases from J; bases unmatched to any gene: 9. CDR3 nucleotide sequence: TGTGCCAGCAGCCCCCAACTCGGACTAGCGGGAGCAGAGACCCAGTACTTC. Translation: CASSPQLGLAGAETQYF.

The rearrangement links TRBV7-3 to TRBJ2-3, with TRBD2 identical over 9 bases. The CDR3 extends over 15 amino acids. V lost 2 bases and J lost 0; bases outside the gene matches: 0. Germline V gene lookup returns CDR1 SGHTA and CDR2 FQGTGA. The CDR3 reads CASSLLAGSTDTQYF. CDR3 DNA: TGTGCCAGCAGCTTACTAGCGGGGAGCACAGATACGCAGTATTTT.

This chain links TRBV9 with TRBJ2-6, with 9 bases identical to TRBD1. The germline V gene has CDR1 SGDLS and CDR2 YYNGEE. CDR3 length: 17 amino acids. The trim removed 2 bases at V and 3 bases at J, leaving 6 bases unmatched. The CDR3 coding sequence is TGTGCCAGCAGCGTGGACAGGGGAAGTTTTGGGGCCAACGTCCTGACTTTC. The encoded protein is CASSVDRGSFGANVLTF. Filled out from reference TRBV9 and TRBJ2-6, the complete variable domain reads DSGVTQTPKHLITATGQRVTLRCSPRSGDLSVYWYQQSLDQGLQFLIQYYNGEERAKGNILERFSAQQFPDLHSELNLSSLELGDSALYFCASSVDRGSFGANVLTFGAGSRLTVL.

The genes are TRBV6-1 and TRBJ1-2, with D uncertain. V was pared by 2 bases and J by 2 bases, with 9 bases between. The CDR3 has 14 residues. The germline V gene encodes CDR1 MNHNS and CDR2 SASEGT. DNA for the CDR3: TGTGCCAGCAGTGAACTGGGTCAGAACTATGGCTACACCTTC. Translated, it gives CASSELGQNYGYTF.

J is TRBJ2-5 and V is TRBV7-9, with a possible D match to TRBD2 (5 bases). Trimming removed 4 bases from V and 4 bases from J, with 10 bases in between. The germline V gene has CDR1 SEHNR and CDR2 FQNEAQ (reference sequence). There are 13 residues in the CDR3. CDR3 DNA: TGTGCCAGCAGCTCGGACGCGGGAGAGACCCAGTACTTC. This encodes CASSSDAGETQYF.

The chain joins TRBV28 to TRBJ2-4, with D perhaps TRBD1 or TRBD2 (7 bases each). The germline V gene encodes CDR1 MDHEN and CDR2 SYDVKM. The V end lost 3 bases, the J end lost 5 bases, and 14 bases lay between the germline ends. The CDR3 contains 15 residues. CDR3 nucleotide sequence: TGTGCCAGCAGTTTCCGGGGGAGGGGGCAAAACATTCAGTACTTC. It specifies CASSFRGRGQNIQYF. Based on the CDR3 plus reference TRBV28 and TRBJ2-4, the full variable domain is DVKVTQSSRYLVKRTGEKVFLECVQDMDHENMFWYRQDPGLGLRLIYFSYDVKMKEKGDIPEGYSVSREKKERFSLILESASTNQTSMYLCASSFRGRGQNIQYFGAGTRLSVL.

This clone was recorded once. The chain links TRBV28 to TRBJ2-7; no clear D. CDR1 MDHEN and CDR2 SYDVKM come from the germline V gene. The CDR3 has 13 residues. The V and J ends lost 5 bases and 1 base respectively, with 9 bases between them. CDR3 sequence: CASSPPYSYEQYF. The CDR3 bases are TGTGCCAGCAGTCCACCCTATTCCTACGAGCAGTACTTC.

The CDR3 DNA reads as TGTGCCAGCAGCGCAAATAGACAGGGCGAGCAGTACTTC. Encoded protein: CASSANRQGEQYF. The rearrangement links TRBV7-2 to TRBJ2-7; 7 positions match TRBD1. The CDR3 is 13 residues long. After removal of 5 bases from V and 6 bases from J, the junction contained 7 bases not matched to a gene. The V gene's germline CDR1 is SGHTA and CDR2 FQGNSA.

The genes are TRBV29-1 and TRBJ2-5; 9 nucleotides line up with TRBD2. The CDR3 sequence is 14 residues long. Germline CDR1 reads SQVTM; CDR2 reads ANQGSEA. The V segment lost 4 bases and the J segment 3 bases; nucleotides outside the gene matches: 6. The CDR3 bases are TGCAGCGTTGCCCTAGCGGGGAGCGAAGAGACCCAGTACTTC. The encoded protein is CSVALAGSEETQYF.

V usage is TRBV19 and J usage is TRBJ1-4; D is uncertain. CDR3 length: 14 residues. Trimming removed 3 bases from V and 0 bases from J, with 5 bases in between. The V gene's germline CDR1 is LNHDA and CDR2 SQIVND (reference sequence). The CDR3 sequence: CASSMGATNEKLFF. The CDR3 nucleotides are TGTGCCAGTAGTATGGGTGCAACTAATGAAAAACTGTTTTTT.

The chain recombines TRBV27 with TRBJ2-1; D possibly corresponds to TRBD1 (6 bases). Germline V gives CDR1 MNHEY, CDR2 SMNVEV (reference sequence). The V gene lost 6 bases and the J gene lost 4 bases, with 13 bases spanning the gap. The CDR3 covers 14 residues. The CDR3 DNA is TGTGCCAGCAGGCGACAGGTTGGGTACAATGAGCAGTTCTTC. It translates to CASRRQVGYNEQFF.

The gene calls are TRBV5-6 and TRBJ1-1, with D perhaps TRBD1 (5 bases). Germline V gives CDR1 SGHDT, CDR2 YYEEEE. This CDR3 comprises 15 residues. Trimming took 4 bases from V and 1 from J, leaving 14 bases between them. The CDR3: CASSPRAGRNTEAFF. In nucleotides, the CDR3 is TGTGCCAGCAGCCCGAGGGCAGGGCGGAACACTGAAGCTTTCTTT.

This clone came up once. The CDR3 reads CSVRMGLAGEQYF. The CDR3 coding sequence is TGCAGCGTCCGAATGGGGCTAGCGGGCGAGCAGTACTTC. The chain has TRBV29-1 and TRBJ2-7, with TRBD2 matching over 8 bases. Germline values: CDR1 SQVTM, CDR2 ANQGSEA. This CDR3 comprises 13 residues. V shed 6 bases and J 6 bases; nucleotides not matched to a gene: 10.

J is TRBJ1-1 and V is TRBV7-3; 9 bases map to TRBD1. CDR3 length equals 15 residues. The germline V gene has CDR1 SGHTA and CDR2 FQGTGA. Unmatched junction bases numbered 8, after V lost 4 bases and J lost 5 bases. CDR3 sequence: CASSSGQGRGTEAFF. In DNA, the CDR3 is TGTGCCAGCAGCTCAGGACAGGGGCGAGGAACTGAAGCTTTCTTT.

V is TRBV11-2 and J is TRBJ2-7; TRBD2 matches 7 bases. Germline CDR1 is SGHAT and CDR2 is FQNNGV. V gave up 3 bases and J gave up 4 bases; unmatched junction bases: 3. There are 13 residues in the CDR3. The CDR3 here is CASSLERGYEQYF. CDR3 nucleotides: TGTGCCAGCAGCTTGGAGCGGGGTTACGAGCAGTACTTC.

V gene TRBV6-5 combines with J gene TRBJ2-7; TRBD1 matches 8 bases. Germline loops: CDR1 MNHEY, CDR2 SVGAGI. V lost 7 bases, J lost 7 bases, and 12 bases stayed unmatched. The CDR3 sequence is 14 residues long. CDR3 DNA sequence: TGTGCCAGCATCTTTGGACAGGGTCCTGGTGAGCAGTACTTC. Translation: CASIFGQGPGEQYF.

The V gene is TRBV5-1, the J gene TRBJ2-1, with 11 bases that match TRBD2. Germline V CDR1 and CDR2: SGHRS, YFSETQ. V shed 4 bases, J shed 4 bases, and the junction held 10 bases outside the gene matches. This CDR3 is 17 amino acids long. CDR3 region: CASSPSDGTSGYNEQFF. CDR3 nucleotide sequence: TGCGCCAGCAGCCCAAGTGACGGGACTAGCGGATACAATGAGCAGTTCTTC.

The genes are TRBV7-3 and TRBJ2-2; no firm D call. This CDR3 contains 15 residues. With 2 bases removed from V and 8 bases from J, the gap between germline ends came to 15 bases. Per germline, CDR1 SGHTA and CDR2 FQGTGA. DNA for the CDR3: TGTGCCAGCAGCTTATCGCCAGGTTTAGGTGGGGAGCTGTTTTTT. Protein: CASSLSPGLGGELFF.

The chain uses TRBV18 and TRBJ2-3; 10 bases are a match to TRBD2. The V segment lost 6 bases and the J segment 6 bases; nucleotides outside the gene matches: 12. The CDR3 contains 16 residues. Germline V CDR1 and CDR2: KGHSH, LQKENI. The CDR3 DNA is TGTGCCAGCTCCCCAGGACAGGGAGCGGGAGGGGATACGCAGTATTTT. It codes for CASSPGQGAGGDTQYF.

The CDR3 protein is CASSFMWDTQYF. CDR3 nucleotides: TGTGCCAGCAGCTTCATGTGGGATACGCAGTATTTT. The chain carries TRBV7-2 and TRBJ2-3; D not certain. The CDR3 spans 12 residues. Germline V gives CDR1 SGHTA, CDR2 FQGNSA. Trimming pared 3 bases from V and 6 bases from J, leaving 7 bases between.

V is TRBV7-2 and J is TRBJ2-7; possible D gene TRBD2, 5 bases. The ends were cut back, 5 bases at V and 0 bases at J, with 8 bases in the middle. The V gene's germline CDR1 is SGHTA and CDR2 FQGNSA. This CDR3 region has 13 residues. DNA for the CDR3: TGTGCCAGCAGCCTCGGGGTCTCCTACGAGCAGTACTTC. Translation gives CASSLGVSYEQYF.

This sequence joins TRBV28 and TRBJ2-1; D unresolved. The V end was cut by 6 bases, the J end by 5 bases, with 14 bases between. There are 14 residues in the CDR3. CDR1 is MDHEN and CDR2 is SYDVKM in the germline V gene. DNA of the CDR3: TGTGCCAGCAGGCTTGGGGTCCGAAACAATGAGCAGTTCTTC. Protein product: CASRLGVRNNEQFF.